One sample yielded the 27 T cell receptor beta chains listed below, sequenced in a study of blood T cell repertoires in COVID-19 (dated by TCRdb to the early 2020s). Libraries were constructed by the immunoSEQ multiplex PCR assay. TCRdb's version of the immuneACCESS table is confined to in-frame rearrangements and falls short of the full clone set. An unresolved V gene accounts for under half of the shortfall where checked; the remainder is of unknown origin. Across this sample there are some 300,000 clones, with 80% to 90% seen only once. About 4% of the sample is held by the ten biggest clonotypes. Sample: PBMCs or T cells enriched from blood (not recorded which). These receptors came from a young man who had recovered from COVID-19.

The J gene is TRBJ2-1, the V gene TRBV10-2, with 9 bases matching TRBD1. The CDR3 consists of 15 residues. V lost 10 bases and J lost 5; bases outside the gene matches: 12. Germline CDR1 is WSHSY and CDR2 is SAAADI. In DNA, the CDR3 is TGCGCCACCTTTTACCCGGGACAGGGACACAATGAGCAGTTCTTC. Amino acid sequence: CATFYPGQGHNEQFF.

A few counts support this clone. The rearrangement links TRBV5-8 to TRBJ1-3; 7 bases match TRBD1. Looked up from germline, CDR1 is SGHTS and CDR2 is YDEGEE. V was pared by 5 bases and J by 0 bases, with 2 bases of the junction left unmatched. This CDR3 contains 14 residues. DNA of the CDR3: TGTGCCAGCAGGAACAGGGGCTCTGGAAACACCATATATTTT. Protein: CASRNRGSGNTIYF.

The chain joins TRBV7-9 to TRBJ1-1; 7 nucleotides align to TRBD1. CDR1 SEHNR and CDR2 FQNEAQ come from the germline V gene (reference sequence). The CDR3 is made up of 16 amino acids. Trimming cost V 5 bases and J 5 bases; bases outside gene matches: 14. The CDR3 sequence: CASSPQGSEGSTEAFF. CDR3 DNA sequence: TGTGCCAGCAGCCCACAGGGGTCAGAAGGTAGTACTGAAGCTTTCTTT.

This clone was found a few times. The chain has TRBV6-4 and TRBJ1-6; 9 positions match TRBD1. Germline values: CDR1 MRHNA, CDR2 SNTAGT. J was trimmed by 11 bases and V by 5 bases; bases with no gene match: 4. This CDR3 spans 13 amino acids. The CDR3 loop is CASSTGQGAPLHF. CDR3 sequence (DNA): TGTGCCAGCAGTACGGGACAGGGTGCACCCCTCCACTTT.

V is TRBV5-1 and J is TRBJ2-3, with TRBD1 matching over 8 bases. Germline lookup yields CDR1 SGHRS and CDR2 YFSETQ. The trim removed 7 bases at V and 0 bases at J, leaving 4 bases unmatched. This CDR3 region has 14 residues. The CDR3 is CASEGTGSTDTQYF. As DNA, the CDR3 is TGCGCCAGCGAGGGGACAGGCAGCACAGATACGCAGTATTTT.

This clone was detected only once. The sample carries other DNA sequences with the same CDR3. V usage is TRBV5-1 and J usage is TRBJ2-7; the match to TRBD1 covers 8 bases. The J segment lost 5 bases and the V segment lost 2 bases, leaving 3 bases of the junction unmatched. Germline CDR1 and CDR2: SGHRS and YFSETQ. The CDR3 is 13 residues long. The CDR3 bases are TGCGCCAGCAGCTTACCAGGGGGCGACGAGCAGTACTTC. This gives the protein CASSLPGGDEQYF.

This clone has only a few counts. The genes are TRBV10-2 and TRBJ1-2; a possible D gene is TRBD1 (6 bases). Germline-derived CDR1 and CDR2 are WSHSY and SAAADI. This CDR3 contains 12 residues. The V end lost 7 bases, the J end lost 2 bases, and 8 bases lay between the germline ends. In nucleotides, the CDR3 is TGCGCCAGCACCGGACAGAACTATGGCTACACCTTC. Amino acids: CASTGQNYGYTF.

This chain links TRBV27 with TRBJ1-5; possible D gene TRBD1, 6 bases. There are 16 residues in the CDR3. V dropped 2 bases and J dropped 2 bases, with 13 bases sitting between them. Germline V gene lookup returns CDR1 MNHEY and CDR2 SMNVEV (reference sequence). The CDR3 DNA follows: TGTGCCAGCAGTTTAGGTAGGGGGAGAGGCAATCAGCCCCAGCATTTT. Translation: CASSLGRGRGNQPQHF.

This clone was seen only once. This rearrangement joins TRBV29-1 to TRBJ2-1; D possibly corresponds to TRBD2 (6 bases). The length of the CDR3 is 12 residues. CDR1 and CDR2 (germline): SQVTM, ANQGSEA. Trimming cost V 8 bases and J 8 bases, with 16 bases left between them. The CDR3 protein is CSISSSGDEQFF. CDR3 nucleotides: TGCAGCATATCATCTTCGGGGGATGAGCAGTTCTTC.

The gene calls are TRBV5-1 and TRBJ2-1, with a weak D call TRBD2 (6 bases). V was clipped by 4 bases and J by 6 bases, with 20 bases between them. This CDR3 is 16 amino acids long. CDR1 and CDR2 (germline): SGHRS, YFSETQ. The CDR3 coding sequence is TGCGCCAGCAGCCCAACCCCCGGAGGGTACGTCAATGAGCAGTTCTTC. Translating gives CASSPTPGGYVNEQFF.

The chain carries TRBV29-1 and TRBJ2-3; TRBD1 might be the D (5 bases). Germline V lookup: CDR1 SQVTM, CDR2 ANQGSEA. V was trimmed by 2 bases and J by 1 base, leaving 7 bases between them. The CDR3 is made up of 13 amino acids. CDR3 sequence reads: CSVEWGGTDTQYF. CDR3 nucleotides: TGCAGCGTTGAATGGGGCGGCACAGATACGCAGTATTTT.

The V call is TRBV5-1, the J call TRBJ2-7, with TRBD1 as a possible D gene (5 bases). Germline CDR1 SGHRS, CDR2 YFSETQ. The CDR3 consists of 16 residues. V dropped 0 bases and J dropped 9 bases, with 22 bases sitting between them. The CDR3 DNA reads as TGCGCCAGCAGCTTGGGAGCCCCTGACAGAATCCTCGGGCAGTACTTC. It yields the protein CASSLGAPDRILGQYF.

In nucleotides, the CDR3 is TGCGCCAGCAGTCCGAGGTCCACCGGGGAGCTGTTTTTT. This gives the protein CASSPRSTGELFF. The chain combines TRBV5-1 with TRBJ2-2; D remains unclear. This CDR3 spans 13 amino acids. The ends were cut back, 5 bases at V and 4 bases at J, with 9 bases in the middle. The V gene's germline CDR1 is SGHRS and CDR2 YFSETQ.

A word on this clone: Distinct nucleotide sequences in the sample also encode this CDR3. V gene TRBV7-9 combines with J gene TRBJ2-7; 9 nucleotides agree with TRBD2. Germline CDR1 reads SEHNR; CDR2 reads FQNEAQ (reference sequence). The CDR3 runs to 14 residues. V lost 3 bases to trimming and J lost 4 bases; unmatched junction nucleotides: 4. CDR3 bases: TGTGCCAGCAGCTTTAGCGGGAGCTCGTACGAGCAGTACTTC. This codes for CASSFSGSSYEQYF.

The rearrangement links TRBV9 to TRBJ1-1, with unresolved D. The CDR3 has 14 residues. V dropped 0 bases and J dropped 1 base, with 7 bases sitting between them. Germline V gives CDR1 SGDLS, CDR2 YYNGEE. CDR3 DNA: TGTGCCAGCAGCGTAGGCGGGGAGAACACTGAAGCTTTCTTT. This sequence encodes CASSVGGENTEAFF.

This sequence joins TRBV5-1 and TRBJ1-6; 8 bases are shared with TRBD1. The CDR3 is 14 amino acids. Trimming cost V 4 bases and J 8 bases; bases outside gene matches: 5. Germline V CDR1 and CDR2: SGHRS, YFSETQ. CDR3 sequence reads: CASSLTGVYSPLHF. In DNA, the CDR3 is TGCGCCAGCAGCCTGACAGGGGTTTATTCACCCCTCCACTTT.

The chain joins TRBV7-9 to TRBJ2-2; 11 nucleotides line up with TRBD1. CDR1 is SEHNR and CDR2 is FQNEAQ in the germline V gene (reference sequence). This CDR3 spans 15 amino acids. Trimming cost V 5 bases and J 5 bases; bases outside gene matches: 4. CDR3 amino acids: CASSLWDRGTGELFF. CDR3 nucleotide sequence: TGTGCCAGCAGCCTCTGGGACAGGGGGACCGGGGAGCTGTTTTTT.

A few counts support this clone. Other DNA sequences in this sample translate to the same CDR3. The rearrangement links TRBV6-5 to TRBJ1-4, with TRBD1 identical over 7 bases. The CDR3 is made up of 14 amino acids. Germline trimming cut 5 bases from V and 7 bases from J; bases unmatched to any gene: 7. The germline V gene encodes CDR1 MNHEY and CDR2 SVGAGI. The CDR3 DNA sequence: TGTGCCAGCAGTAGGACAGGTGGGGGTGAAAAACTGTTTTTT. Translated, it gives CASSRTGGGEKLFF.

This chain links TRBV7-6 with TRBJ2-3, with D possibly TRBD2 on 6 matching bases. CDR3 length: 15 amino acids. V was shortened by 5 bases and J by 5 bases, with 17 bases between the two germline ends. Germline loops: CDR1 SGHVS, CDR2 FNYEAQ. The chain's CDR3 is CASSPPRRGVDTQYF. The CDR3 bases are TGTGCCAGCAGCCCTCCGAGGCGGGGCGTAGATACGCAGTATTTT.

The V gene is TRBV9, the J gene TRBJ2-7, with 13 bases that match TRBD2. In germline, CDR1 is SGDLS, CDR2 YYNGEE. This CDR3 has 16 residues. With V trimmed by 3 bases and J by 4 bases, 7 bases remained unmatched. The CDR3, as DNA: TGTGCCAGCAGCGCAACTAGCGGGAGGGCCGGTTACGAGCAGTACTTC. As protein: CASSATSGRAGYEQYF.

The gene calls are TRBV19 and TRBJ1-2; D is possibly TRBD1 (5 bases). Germline V lookup: CDR1 LNHDA, CDR2 SQIVND (reference sequence). There are 13 residues in the CDR3. Trimming stripped 2 bases from V and 7 bases from J, with 11 bases between. CDR3 in DNA: TGTGCCAGTAGTATAAAGGGGAATGGTGGCTACACCTTC. It is translated as CASSIKGNGGYTF.

The chain couples TRBV3-1 (or the pseudogene TRBV3-2) to TRBJ1-1, with 7 bases lining up with TRBD1. CDR3 length equals 14 residues. V trimming: 4 bases; J trimming: 10 bases; junction bases outside the gene matches: 12. Per germline, CDR1 LGHDT and CDR2 YNNKEL (reference sequence). This CDR3 reads CASSPSGGRGRAFF. DNA for the CDR3: TGTGCCAGCAGCCCTTCAGGGGGTCGGGGGCGAGCTTTCTTT.

The chain recombines TRBV27 with TRBJ1-5; possibly TRBD1 for D (5 bases). The CDR3 length is 15 residues. Germline CDR1 MNHEY, CDR2 SMNVEV (reference sequence). Trimming shortened V by 6 bases and J by 2 bases, and 14 bases separated the two germline ends. The chain's CDR3 is CASRAAGLGNQPQHF. DNA of the CDR3: TGTGCCAGCAGGGCCGCGGGACTGGGCAATCAGCCCCAGCATTTT.

The chain recombines TRBV7-9 with TRBJ1-1, with 9 nucleotides matching TRBD1. After removal of 5 bases from V and 0 bases from J, the junction contained 4 bases not matched to a gene. CDR3 length: 15 residues. Germline values: CDR1 SEHNR, CDR2 FQNEAQ (reference sequence). CDR3 sequence reads: CASSDRGSMNTEAFF. DNA of the CDR3: TGTGCCAGCAGCGACAGGGGGAGCATGAACACTGAAGCTTTCTTT.

This chain links TRBV6-6 with TRBJ2-7; D is perhaps TRBD1 (6 bases). Germline lookup yields CDR1 MNHNY and CDR2 SVGAGI (reference sequence). This CDR3 has 15 amino acids. The ends were cut back, 5 bases at V and 0 bases at J, with 14 bases in the middle. The CDR3 bases are TGTGCCAGCAGTCGGTCTCAGGGGAGCTCCTACGAGCAGTACTTC. It specifies CASSRSQGSSYEQYF.

V usage is TRBV11-2 and J usage is TRBJ1-2; 10 bases are a match to TRBD1. Trimming took 5 bases from V and 8 from J; bases not matched to a gene: 11. This CDR3 is 15 amino acids long. In germline, CDR1 is SGHAT, CDR2 FQNNGV. The CDR3 loop reads CASSTSSTGGRGYTF. The CDR3 nucleotides are TGTGCCAGCAGCACTTCATCGACAGGGGGCAGGGGCTACACCTTC. The full variable domain, in which reference TRBV11-2 and TRBJ1-2 provide the parts outside the CDR3, is EAGVAQSPRYKIIEKRQSVAFWCNPISGHATLYWYQQILGQGPKLLIQFQNNGVVDDSQLPKDRFSAERLKGVDSTLKIQPAKLEDSAVYLCASSTSSTGGRGYTFGSGTRLTVV.

The rearrangement links TRBV19 to TRBJ1-1; no definite D call. V was clipped by 4 bases and J by 3 bases, with 12 bases between them. Germline V gene sequence: CDR1 LNHDA, CDR2 SQIVND (reference sequence). The CDR3 is 14 residues long. CDR3 residues: CASSRFLRDTEAFF. The CDR3 DNA sequence: TGTGCCAGTAGTAGATTCCTAAGAGACACTGAAGCTTTCTTT.